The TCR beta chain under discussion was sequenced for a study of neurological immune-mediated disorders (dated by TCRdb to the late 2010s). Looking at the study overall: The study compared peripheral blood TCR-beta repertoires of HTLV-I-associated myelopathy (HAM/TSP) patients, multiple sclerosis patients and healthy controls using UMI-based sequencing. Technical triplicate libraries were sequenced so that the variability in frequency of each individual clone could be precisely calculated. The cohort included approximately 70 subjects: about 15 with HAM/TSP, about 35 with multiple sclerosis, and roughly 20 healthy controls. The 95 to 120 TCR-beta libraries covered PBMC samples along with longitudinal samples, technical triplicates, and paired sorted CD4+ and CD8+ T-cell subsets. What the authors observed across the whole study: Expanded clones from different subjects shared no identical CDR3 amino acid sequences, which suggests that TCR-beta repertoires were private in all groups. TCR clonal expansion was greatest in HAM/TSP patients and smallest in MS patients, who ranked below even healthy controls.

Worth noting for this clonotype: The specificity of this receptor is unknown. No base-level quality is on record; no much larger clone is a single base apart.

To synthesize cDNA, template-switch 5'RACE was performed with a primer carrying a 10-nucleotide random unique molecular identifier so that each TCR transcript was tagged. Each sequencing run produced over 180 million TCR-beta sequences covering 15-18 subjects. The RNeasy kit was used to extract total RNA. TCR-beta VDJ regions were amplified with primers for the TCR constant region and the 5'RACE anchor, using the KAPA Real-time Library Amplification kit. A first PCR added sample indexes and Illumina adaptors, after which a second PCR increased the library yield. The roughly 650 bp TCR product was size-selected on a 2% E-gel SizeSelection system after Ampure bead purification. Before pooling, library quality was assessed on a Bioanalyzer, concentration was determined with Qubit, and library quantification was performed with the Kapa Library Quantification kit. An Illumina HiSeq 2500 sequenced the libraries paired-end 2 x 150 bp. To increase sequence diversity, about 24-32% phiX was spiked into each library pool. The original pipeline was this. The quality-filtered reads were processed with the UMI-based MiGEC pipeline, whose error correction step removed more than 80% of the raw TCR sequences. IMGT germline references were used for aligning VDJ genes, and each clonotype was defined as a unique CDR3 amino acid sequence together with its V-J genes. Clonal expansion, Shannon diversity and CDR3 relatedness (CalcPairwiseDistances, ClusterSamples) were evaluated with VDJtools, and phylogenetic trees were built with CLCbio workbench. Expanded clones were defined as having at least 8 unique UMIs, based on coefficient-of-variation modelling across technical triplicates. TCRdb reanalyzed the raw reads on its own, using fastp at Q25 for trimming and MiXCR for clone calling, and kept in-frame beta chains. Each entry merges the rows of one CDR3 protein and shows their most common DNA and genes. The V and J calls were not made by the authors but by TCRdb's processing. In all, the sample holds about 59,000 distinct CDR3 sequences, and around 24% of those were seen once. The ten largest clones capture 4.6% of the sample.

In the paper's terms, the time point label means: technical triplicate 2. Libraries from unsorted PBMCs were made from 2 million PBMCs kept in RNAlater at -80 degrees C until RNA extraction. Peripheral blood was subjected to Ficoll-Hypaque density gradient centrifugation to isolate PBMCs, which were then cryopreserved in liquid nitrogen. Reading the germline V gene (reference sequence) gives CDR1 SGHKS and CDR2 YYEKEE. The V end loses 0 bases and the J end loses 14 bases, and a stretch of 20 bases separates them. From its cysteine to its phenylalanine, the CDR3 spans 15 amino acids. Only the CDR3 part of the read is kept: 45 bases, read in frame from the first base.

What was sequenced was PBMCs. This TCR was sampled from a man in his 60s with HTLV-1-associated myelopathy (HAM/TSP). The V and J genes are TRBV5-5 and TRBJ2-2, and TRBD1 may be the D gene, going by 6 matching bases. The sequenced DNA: TGTGCCAGCAGCTTGGCCGGGACACCGCCCGAATCTCTGTTTTTT. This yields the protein CASSLAGTPPESLFF.